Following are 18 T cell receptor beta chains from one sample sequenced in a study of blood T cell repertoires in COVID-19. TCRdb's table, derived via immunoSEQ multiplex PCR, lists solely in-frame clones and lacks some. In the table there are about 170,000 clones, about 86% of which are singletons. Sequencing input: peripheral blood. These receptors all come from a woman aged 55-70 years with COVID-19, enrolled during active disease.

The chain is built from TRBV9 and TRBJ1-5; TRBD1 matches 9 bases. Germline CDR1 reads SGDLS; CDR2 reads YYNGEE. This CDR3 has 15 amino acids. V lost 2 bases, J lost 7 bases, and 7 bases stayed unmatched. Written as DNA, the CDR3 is TGTGCCAGCAGCGTCGGGGGACAGGGAGCGCAGCCCCAGCATTTT. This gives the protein CASSVGGQGAQPQHF.

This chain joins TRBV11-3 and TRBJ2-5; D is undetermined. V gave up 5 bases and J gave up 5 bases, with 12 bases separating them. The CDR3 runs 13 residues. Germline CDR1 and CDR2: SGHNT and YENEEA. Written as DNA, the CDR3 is TGTGCCAGCAGCATGTCCCTACTTGAGACCCAGTACTTC. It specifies CASSMSLLETQYF. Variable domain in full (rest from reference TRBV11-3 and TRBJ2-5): EAGVVQSPRYKIIEKKQPVAFWCNPISGHNTLYWYLQNLGQGPELLIRYENEEAVDDSQLPKDRFSAERLKGVDSTLKIQPAELGDSAVYLCASSMSLLETQYFGPGTRLLVL.

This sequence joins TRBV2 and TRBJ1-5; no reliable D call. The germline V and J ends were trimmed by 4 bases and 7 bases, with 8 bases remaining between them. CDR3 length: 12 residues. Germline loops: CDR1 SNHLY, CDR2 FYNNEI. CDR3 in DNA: TGTGCCAGCAGTGGGGAGGGCCAGCCCCAGCATTTT. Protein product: CASSGEGQPQHF.

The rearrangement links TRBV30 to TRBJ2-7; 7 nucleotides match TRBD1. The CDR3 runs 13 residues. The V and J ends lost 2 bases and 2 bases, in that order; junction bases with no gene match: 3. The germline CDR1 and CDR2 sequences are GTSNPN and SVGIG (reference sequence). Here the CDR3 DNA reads TGTGCCTGGAGTACAGGGGTTACCTACGAGCAGTACTTC. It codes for CAWSTGVTYEQYF.

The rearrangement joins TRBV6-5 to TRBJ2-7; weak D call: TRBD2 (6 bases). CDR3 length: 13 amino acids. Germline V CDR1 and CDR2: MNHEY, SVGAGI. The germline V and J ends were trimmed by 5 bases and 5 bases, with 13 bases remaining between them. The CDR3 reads CASSPRTINEQYF. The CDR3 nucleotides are TGTGCCAGCAGTCCACGGACTATCAACGAGCAGTACTTC.

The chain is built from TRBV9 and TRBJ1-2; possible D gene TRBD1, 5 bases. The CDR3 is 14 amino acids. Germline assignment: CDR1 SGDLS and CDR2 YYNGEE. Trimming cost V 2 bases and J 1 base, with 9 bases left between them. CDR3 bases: TGTGCCAGCAGCGTTGGGGGGTATAACTATGGCTACACCTTC. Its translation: CASSVGGYNYGYTF.

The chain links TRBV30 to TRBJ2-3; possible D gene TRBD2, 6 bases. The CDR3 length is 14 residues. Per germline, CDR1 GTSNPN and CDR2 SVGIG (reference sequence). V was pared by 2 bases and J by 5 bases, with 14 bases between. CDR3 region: CAWSRGRRGDTQYF. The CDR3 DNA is TGTGCCTGGAGTCGGGGGAGGCGCGGAGATACGCAGTATTTT.

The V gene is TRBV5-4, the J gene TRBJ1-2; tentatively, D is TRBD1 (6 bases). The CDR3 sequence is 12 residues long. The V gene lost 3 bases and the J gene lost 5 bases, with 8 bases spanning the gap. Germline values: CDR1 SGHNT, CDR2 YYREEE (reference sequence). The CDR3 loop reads CASSSQGYGYTF. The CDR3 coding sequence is TGTGCCAGCAGCTCTCAGGGGTATGGCTACACCTTC.

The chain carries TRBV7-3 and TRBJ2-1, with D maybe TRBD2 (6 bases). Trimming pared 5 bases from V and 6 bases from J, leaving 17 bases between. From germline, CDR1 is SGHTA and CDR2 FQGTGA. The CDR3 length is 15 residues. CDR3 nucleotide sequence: TGTGCCAGCAGCCTACGACTAGGACGAGGCAATGAGCAGTTCTTC. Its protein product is CASSLRLGRGNEQFF.

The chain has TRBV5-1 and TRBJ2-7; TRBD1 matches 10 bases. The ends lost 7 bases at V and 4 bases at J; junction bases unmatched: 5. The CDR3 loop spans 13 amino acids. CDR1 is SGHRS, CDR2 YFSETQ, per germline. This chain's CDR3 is CASGGTGVYEQYF. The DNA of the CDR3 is TGCGCCAGCGGAGGGACAGGGGTGTACGAGCAGTACTTC.

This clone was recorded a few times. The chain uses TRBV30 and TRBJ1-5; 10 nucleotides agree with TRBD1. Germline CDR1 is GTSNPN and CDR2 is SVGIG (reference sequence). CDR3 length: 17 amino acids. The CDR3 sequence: CALGGTGDYYSNQPQHF. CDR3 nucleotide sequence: TGTGCATTAGGCGGGACAGGGGACTATTATAGCAATCAGCCCCAGCATTTT.

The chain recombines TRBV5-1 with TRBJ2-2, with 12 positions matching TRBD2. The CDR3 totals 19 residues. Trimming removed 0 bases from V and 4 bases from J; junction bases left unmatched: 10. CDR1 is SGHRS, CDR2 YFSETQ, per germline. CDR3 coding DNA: TGCGCCAGCAGCTTGGTCCTAGCGGGAGGGCAATTTACCACCGGGGAGCTGTTTTTT. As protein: CASSLVLAGGQFTTGELFF.

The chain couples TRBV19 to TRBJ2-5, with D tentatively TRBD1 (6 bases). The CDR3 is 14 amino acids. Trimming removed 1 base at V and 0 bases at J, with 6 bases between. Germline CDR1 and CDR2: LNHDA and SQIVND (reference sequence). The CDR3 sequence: CASSIGGHQETQYF. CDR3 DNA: TGTGCCAGTAGTATAGGGGGGCACCAAGAGACCCAGTACTTC. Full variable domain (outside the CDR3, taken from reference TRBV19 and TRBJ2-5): DGGITQSPKYLFRKEGQNVTLSCEQNLNHDAMYWYRQDPGQGLRLIYYSQIVNDFQKGDIAEGYSVSREKKESFPLTVTSAQKNPTAFYLCASSIGGHQETQYFGPGTRLLVL.

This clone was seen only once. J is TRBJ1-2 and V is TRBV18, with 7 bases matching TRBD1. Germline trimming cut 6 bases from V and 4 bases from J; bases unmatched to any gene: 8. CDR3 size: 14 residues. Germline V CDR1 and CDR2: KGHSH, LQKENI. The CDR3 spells CASSTTGEPYGYTF. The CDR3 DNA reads TGTGCCAGCTCGACCACAGGGGAACCCTATGGCTACACCTTC.

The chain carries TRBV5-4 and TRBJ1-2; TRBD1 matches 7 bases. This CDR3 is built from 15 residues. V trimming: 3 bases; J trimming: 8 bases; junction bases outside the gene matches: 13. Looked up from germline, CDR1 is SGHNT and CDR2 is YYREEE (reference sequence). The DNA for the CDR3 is TGTGCCAGCAGCTGGCTTGACAGGGAATCTCAGGGCTACACCTTC. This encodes CASSWLDRESQGYTF.

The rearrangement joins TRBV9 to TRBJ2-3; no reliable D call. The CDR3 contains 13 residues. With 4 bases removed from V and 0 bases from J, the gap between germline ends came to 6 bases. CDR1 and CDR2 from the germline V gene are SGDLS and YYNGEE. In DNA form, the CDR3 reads TGTGCCAGCAGCTCCGGGAGCACAGATACGCAGTATTTT. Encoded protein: CASSSGSTDTQYF.

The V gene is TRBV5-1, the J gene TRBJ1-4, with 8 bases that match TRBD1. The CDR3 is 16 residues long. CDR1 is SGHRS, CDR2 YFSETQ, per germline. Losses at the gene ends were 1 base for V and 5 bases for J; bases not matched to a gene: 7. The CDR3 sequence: CASSLRPGGGNEKLFF. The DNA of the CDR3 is TGCGCCAGCAGCTTGCGACCAGGGGGCGGGAATGAAAAACTGTTTTTT.

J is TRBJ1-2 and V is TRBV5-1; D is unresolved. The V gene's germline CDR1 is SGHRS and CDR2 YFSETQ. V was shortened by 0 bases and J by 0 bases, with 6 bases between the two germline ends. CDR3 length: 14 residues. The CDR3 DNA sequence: TGCGCCAGCAGCTTGGCATTAGCTAACTATGGCTACACCTTC. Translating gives CASSLALANYGYTF.